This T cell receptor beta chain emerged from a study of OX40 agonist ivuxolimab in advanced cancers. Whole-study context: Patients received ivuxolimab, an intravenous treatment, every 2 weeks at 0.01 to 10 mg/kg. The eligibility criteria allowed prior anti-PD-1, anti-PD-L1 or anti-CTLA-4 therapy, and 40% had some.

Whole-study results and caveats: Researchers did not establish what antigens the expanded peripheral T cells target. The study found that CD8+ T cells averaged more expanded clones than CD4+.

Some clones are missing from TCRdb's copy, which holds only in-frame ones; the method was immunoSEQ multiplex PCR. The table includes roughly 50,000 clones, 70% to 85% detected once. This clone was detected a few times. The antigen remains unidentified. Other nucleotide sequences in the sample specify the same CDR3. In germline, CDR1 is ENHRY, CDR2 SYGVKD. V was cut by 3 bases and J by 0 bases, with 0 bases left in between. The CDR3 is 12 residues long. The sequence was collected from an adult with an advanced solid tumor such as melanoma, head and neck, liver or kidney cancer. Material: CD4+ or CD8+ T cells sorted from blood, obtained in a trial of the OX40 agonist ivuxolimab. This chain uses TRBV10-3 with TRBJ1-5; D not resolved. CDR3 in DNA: TGTGCCATCAGTGATAGCAATCAGCCCCAGCATTTT. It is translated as CAISDSNQPQHF.